This T cell receptor beta chain was captured by sequencing in a study of T cells in Graves' hyperthyroidism and ophthalmopathy. In the case of this clonotype: Its antigen is still unknown. One end of the junction does not line up with germline, which may come from a read error.

Amplification targeted TCR beta CDR3 regions from RNA transcripts. RT-PCR in the first round (using the HTBI primer set) targeted the TCR CDR3. Using its own MiXCR run on the multiplex PCR reads, TCRdb lists one record per CDR3 protein. The top ten clones hold more than 7% of a sample with about 540,000 distinct CDR3 sequences, 46% of them seen once. Patients aged 18 to 65 had newly diagnosed hyperthyroidism of under 2 months' duration. The CDR3 contains 15 residues. Germline V gene sequence: CDR1 KGHSH, CDR2 LQKENI. Findings and caveats of the study: Researchers found most expanded thyroid clonotypes above 0.001 in blood as well.

The source of this sequence is a woman aged 18-30 years with Graves' hyperthyroidism. The rearrangement joins TRBV18 to TRBJ2-5; D possibly uses TRBD1 or TRBD2 (5 bases each). Sample: peripheral blood or thyroid tissue (not recorded which). Written as DNA, the CDR3 is TGTGCCAGCTCACCGGAGGTGGGGCGCCAAGAGACTCAGTACTTC. It codes for CASSPEVGRQETQYF.